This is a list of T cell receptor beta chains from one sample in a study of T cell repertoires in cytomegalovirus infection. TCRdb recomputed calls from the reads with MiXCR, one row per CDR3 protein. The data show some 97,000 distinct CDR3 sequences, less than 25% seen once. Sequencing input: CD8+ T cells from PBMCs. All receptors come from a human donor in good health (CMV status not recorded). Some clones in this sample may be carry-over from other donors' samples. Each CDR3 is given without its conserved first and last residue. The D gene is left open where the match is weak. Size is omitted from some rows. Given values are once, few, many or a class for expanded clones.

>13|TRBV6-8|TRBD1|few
ASSPRQGGNQPQH
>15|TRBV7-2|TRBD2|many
ASSSPASGGLQETQY
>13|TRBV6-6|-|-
ASSSGGSDNQPQH
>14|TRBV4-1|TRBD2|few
ASSQETSGIAHEQY
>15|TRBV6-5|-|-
ASSPPRQAPYSYEQY
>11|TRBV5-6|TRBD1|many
ASSLGTGGEAF
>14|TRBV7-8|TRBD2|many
ASTVGTSSNTGELF
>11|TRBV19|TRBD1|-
AGWRQGSEKLF
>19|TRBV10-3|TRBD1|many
AISETSRGQGRDSGANVLT
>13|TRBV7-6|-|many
ASSLLQGNTGELF
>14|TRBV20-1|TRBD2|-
SARGYGLAGTDTQY
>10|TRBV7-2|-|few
ASSLGQGGYT
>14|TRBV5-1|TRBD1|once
ASSPGQGAATDTQY